What follows are 9 T cell receptor beta chains derived from one specimen sequenced in a study of cytomegalovirus exposure and HLA in healthy donors. The PCR used 60 Vbeta and 13 Jbeta primers. This table comes from immunoSEQ multiplex PCR, and its TCRdb copy is limited to in-frame clones, with some not included. Among 150,000 to 200,000 clones listed, around 80% were seen once. Sequencing used PBMCs. The origin of the receptors is a young man in good health and CMV-seronegative.

V is TRBV2 and J is TRBJ1-2; D call uncertain. The germline V and J ends were trimmed by 6 bases and 3 bases, with 11 bases remaining between them. The CDR3 sequence is 13 residues long. Germline CDR1 reads SNHLY; CDR2 reads FYNNEI. CDR3 DNA sequence: TGTGCCAGCAGGGAATATAGCGACTATGGCTACACCTTC. Translating it yields CASREYSDYGYTF.

The CDR3 DNA follows: TGTGCCAGCAGTTTCGCCCAGGGTGGGAACACTGAAGCTTTCTTT. Protein product: CASSFAQGGNTEAFF. This sequence joins TRBV28 and TRBJ1-1; possible D gene TRBD1, 5 bases. Germline lookup yields CDR1 MDHEN and CDR2 SYDVKM. V was trimmed by 3 bases and J by 1 base, leaving 12 bases between them. The CDR3 runs to 15 residues. Supplemented by reference TRBV28 and TRBJ1-1, the full variable domain reads DVKVTQSSRYLVKRTGEKVFLECVQDMDHENMFWYRQDPGLGLRLIYFSYDVKMKEKGDIPEGYSVSREKKERFSLILESASTNQTSMYLCASSFAQGGNTEAFFGQGTRLTVV.

This chain links TRBV6-4 with TRBJ2-3; TRBD2 matches 10 bases. V gave up 3 bases and J gave up 4 bases; unmatched junction bases: 1. Germline V lookup: CDR1 MRHNA, CDR2 SNTAGT. The CDR3 contains 14 residues. CDR3 in amino acids: CASSELAGADTQYF. In nucleotides, the CDR3 is TGTGCCAGCAGTGAGCTAGCGGGGGCAGATACGCAGTATTTT.

The V gene is TRBV28, the J gene TRBJ1-1; no reliable D call. In germline, CDR1 is MDHEN, CDR2 SYDVKM. This CDR3 comprises 14 residues. Trimming took off 3 bases at V and 9 bases at J, with 17 bases between the two ends. The CDR3 sequence is CASSLVALNPQAFF. The CDR3 DNA follows: TGTGCCAGCAGTTTGGTGGCCCTCAACCCTCAAGCTTTCTTT. The full variable domain, in which reference TRBV28 and TRBJ1-1 provide the parts outside the CDR3, is DVKVTQSSRYLVKRTGEKVFLECVQDMDHENMFWYRQDPGLGLRLIYFSYDVKMKEKGDIPEGYSVSREKKERFSLILESASTNQTSMYLCASSLVALNPQAFFGQGTRLTVV.

The V gene is TRBV6-4, the J gene TRBJ1-4; D remains ambiguous. The CDR3 totals 16 residues. V was clipped by 0 bases and J by 5 bases, with 13 bases between them. Germline V CDR1 and CDR2: MRHNA, SNTAGT. CDR3 residues: CASSDSLSGSNEKLFF. DNA of the CDR3: TGTGCCAGCAGTGACTCTCTATCGGGGTCGAATGAAAAACTGTTTTTT.

This clone was observed a single time. The genes are TRBV6-5 and TRBJ1-1; D is uncertain. This CDR3 has 13 amino acids. Trimming pared 0 bases from V and 5 bases from J, leaving 7 bases between. Germline lookup yields CDR1 MNHEY and CDR2 SVGAGI. The CDR3 region has the DNA TGTGCCAGCAGTTACTCGAGAGGTACTGAAGCTTTCTTT. It specifies CASSYSRGTEAFF.

This clone was detected once. This chain uses TRBV5-1 with TRBJ2-3; D possibly corresponds to TRBD1 (6 bases). The germline V gene has CDR1 SGHRS and CDR2 YFSETQ. The CDR3 sequence is 14 residues long. V lost 0 bases and J lost 2, with 7 bases in between. The CDR3 is CASSLAGDTDTQYF. The CDR3 region has the DNA TGCGCCAGCAGCTTGGCAGGGGACACAGATACGCAGTATTTT. The whole variable domain, remainder taken from reference TRBV5-1 and TRBJ2-3, is KAGVTQTPRYLIKTRGQQVTLSCSPISGHRSVSWYQQTPGQGLQFLFEYFSETQRNKGNFPGRFSGRQFSNSRSEMNVSTLELGDSALYLCASSLAGDTDTQYFGPGTRLTVL.

The V call is TRBV6-4, the J call TRBJ1-2; 7 bases fit TRBD1. The CDR3 loop spans 14 amino acids. The germline gives CDR1 MRHNA, CDR2 SNTAGT. Trimming cost V 4 bases and J 7 bases; bases outside gene matches: 9. CDR3 protein: CASSADTGAGGYTF. Here the CDR3 DNA reads TGTGCCAGCAGTGCGGATACAGGGGCGGGTGGCTACACCTTC.

The chain joins TRBV10-3 to TRBJ1-1, with D possibly being TRBD1 (6 bases). CDR1 and CDR2 (germline): ENHRY, SYGVKD. The ends were cut back, 8 bases at V and 4 bases at J, with 17 bases in the middle. The CDR3 sequence is 14 residues long. The CDR3 reads CAIVGGRGGTEAFF. In DNA, the CDR3 is TGTGCCATCGTGGGAGGGAGGGGGGGCACTGAAGCTTTCTTT.